Listed below are T cell receptor beta chains from one sample, sequenced in a study of blood T cell repertoires in COVID-19. Method: immunoSEQ multiplex PCR; TCRdb's copy keeps in-frame clones and lacks some. Found here are more than 350,000 clones, more than 70% of them singletons; the top ten hold around 3%. Material for sequencing was peripheral blood. The receptors originated from a young woman with COVID-19, enrolled during active disease. Both conserved end residues are part of each CDR3. The D gene is left open where the match is weak. The size entry is marked missing in some rows and otherwise reads once, few, many or a size class.

J: TRBJ1-4
size: NA
D: NA
V: TRBV21-1
CDR3: CASRRRAEKLFF
DNA: TGTGCCAGCCGGAGGAGGGCGGAAAAACTGTTTTTT

J: TRBJ1-1
size: NA
D: TRBD1
V: TRBV19
CDR3: CATKGGTGGDTEAFF
DNA: TGTGCCACAAAAGGGGGGACAGGGGGCGATACTGAAGCTTTCTTT

J: TRBJ2-1
size: once
D: NA
V: TRBV12-5
CDR3: CASGLVQGGEQFF
DNA: TGTGCTAGTGGTTTGGTACAGGGTGGTGAGCAGTTCTTC

J: TRBJ2-7
size: NA
D: TRBD1
V: TRBV20-1
CDR3: CSASRQGAVSSYEQYF
DNA: TGCAGTGCTAGTAGGCAGGGGGCCGTAAGCTCCTACGAGCAGTACTTC

J: TRBJ2-2
size: NA
D: NA
V: TRBV15
CDR3: CATTPFAGSGELFF
DNA: TGTGCCACCACCCCTTTTGCGGGAAGCGGGGAGCTGTTTTTT

J: TRBJ2-3
size: NA
D: TRBD2
V: TRBV10-2
CDR3: CASARGAGATDTQYF
DNA: TGCGCCAGCGCCCGGGGAGCGGGGGCCACAGATACGCAGTATTTT

J: TRBJ2-1
size: NA
D: NA
V: TRBV5-1
CDR3: CASSGQSYNEQFF
DNA: TGCGCCAGCAGTGGGCAATCCTACAATGAGCAGTTCTTC

J: TRBJ2-7
size: once
D: TRBD2
V: TRBV3-1/TRBV3-2
CDR3: CASSLAGASNEQYF
DNA: TGTGCCAGCAGCCTAGCGGGGGCCTCCAACGAGCAGTACTTC

J: TRBJ2-7
size: NA
D: NA
V: TRBV6-2/TRBV6-3
CDR3: CASSYALLPLGGIDYEQYF
DNA: TGTGCCAGCAGTTACGCTTTGCTCCCATTAGGGGGAATAGACTACGAGCAGTACTTC

J: TRBJ1-1
size: NA
D: NA
V: TRBV2
CDR3: CASSELRSPGANTEAFF
DNA: TGTGCCAGCAGTGAATTACGCTCTCCAGGGGCGAACACTGAAGCTTTCTTT

J: TRBJ2-7
size: NA
D: NA
V: TRBV12-3/TRBV12-4
CDR3: CASRRETADEQYF
DNA: TGTGCCAGCAGACGGGAGACGGCGGACGAGCAGTACTTC

J: TRBJ1-1
size: NA
D: NA
V: TRBV27
CDR3: CASSYGASAEAFF
DNA: TGTGCCAGCAGTTATGGGGCGAGCGCTGAAGCTTTCTTT

J: TRBJ2-7
size: once
D: TRBD1
V: TRBV19
CDR3: CASSSRQGRYGEQYF
DNA: TGTGCCAGTAGTTCGCGACAGGGTAGGTACGGCGAGCAGTACTTC

J: TRBJ1-3
size: NA
D: NA
V: TRBV28
CDR3: CASSGGYAGNTIYF
DNA: TGTGCCAGCAGCGGGGGGTACGCTGGAAACACCATATATTTT

J: TRBJ2-1
size: NA
D: TRBD1
V: TRBV28
CDR3: CASSLGGQGVGEQFF
DNA: TGTGCCAGCAGTTTGGGCGGACAGGGGGTCGGTGAGCAGTTCTTC

J: TRBJ2-3
size: NA
D: TRBD2
V: TRBV15
CDR3: CATSRGLAGTTDTQYF
DNA: TGTGCCACCAGCAGAGGACTAGCGGGAACTACAGATACGCAGTATTTT

J: TRBJ1-1
size: NA
D: TRBD1
V: TRBV5-4
CDR3: CASSGGQGSVSEAFF
DNA: TGTGCCAGCAGCGGGGGACAGGGTTCGGTCTCTGAAGCTTTCTTT

J: TRBJ2-1
size: NA
D: TRBD2
V: TRBV7-2
CDR3: CASSLTSGSSNEQFF
DNA: TGTGCCAGCAGCTTAACTAGCGGGAGCTCGAATGAGCAGTTCTTC

J: TRBJ1-5
size: NA
D: TRBD1
V: TRBV7-9
CDR3: CASSLGYPGQGYRQPQHF
DNA: TGTGCCAGCAGCTTAGGCTACCCGGGACAGGGGTATCGTCAGCCCCAGCATTTT

J: TRBJ2-3
size: NA
D: TRBD2
V: TRBV10-1
CDR3: CASSESPAGGTDTQYF
DNA: TGCGCCAGCAGTGAGTCGCCGGCGGGGGGCACAGATACGCAGTATTTT

J: TRBJ1-1
size: NA
D: NA
V: TRBV3-1/TRBV3-2
CDR3: CASSPTGGNTEAFF
DNA: TGTGCCAGCAGCCCGACGGGTGGGAACACTGAAGCTTTCTTT

J: TRBJ1-1
size: few
D: TRBD1
V: TRBV19
CDR3: CASSISRQGAPEAFF
DNA: TGTGCCAGTAGTATTTCGAGACAGGGGGCTCCTGAAGCTTTCTTT

J: TRBJ2-5
size: NA
D: NA
V: TRBV5-1
CDR3: CASSLGASQETQYF
DNA: TGCGCCAGCAGCTTGGGGGCCAGCCAAGAGACCCAGTACTTC

J: TRBJ2-1
size: NA
D: NA
V: TRBV10-2
CDR3: CASSAREMYHEQFF
DNA: TGCGCCAGCAGTGCTCGGGAGATGTACCATGAGCAGTTCTTC

J: TRBJ2-7
size: few
D: NA
V: TRBV5-4
CDR3: CASSPRTDLYEQYF
DNA: TGTGCCAGCAGCCCACGGACAGACCTCTACGAGCAGTACTTC

J: TRBJ2-2
size: NA
D: TRBD2
V: TRBV5-6
CDR3: CASSWYRGRVNTGELFF
DNA: TGTGCCAGCAGCTGGTACCGGGGGAGGGTCAACACCGGGGAGCTGTTTTTT

J: TRBJ2-3
size: NA
D: TRBD1
V: TRBV9
CDR3: CASSADRGTDTQYF
DNA: TGTGCCAGCAGCGCGGACAGGGGCACAGATACGCAGTATTTT

J: TRBJ2-1
size: NA
D: TRBD1
V: TRBV11-2
CDR3: CASSLAGQGYNEQFF
DNA: TGTGCCAGCAGCTTAGCCGGACAGGGATACAATGAGCAGTTCTTC

J: TRBJ1-1
size: NA
D: TRBD1
V: TRBV5-1
CDR3: CASSARTGPMNTEAFF
DNA: TGCGCCAGCAGCGCTCGGACAGGGCCGATGAACACTGAAGCTTTCTTT

J: TRBJ1-2
size: NA
D: NA
V: TRBV11-2
CDR3: CASSRGGANYGYTF
DNA: TGTGCCAGCAGCCGGGGGGGGGCGAACTATGGCTACACCTTC

J: TRBJ1-4
size: NA
D: NA
V: TRBV9
CDR3: CASSPRSGTTTNEKLFF
DNA: TGTGCCAGCAGCCCCCGAAGTGGGACTACAACTAATGAAAAACTGTTTTTT

J: TRBJ2-2
size: NA
D: NA
V: TRBV10-3
CDR3: CAIRISGDSTGELFF
DNA: TGTGCCATCAGGATTAGCGGAGACAGCACCGGGGAGCTGTTTTTT

J: TRBJ1-4
size: NA
D: NA
V: TRBV7-9
CDR3: CASSLGVIADEKLFF
DNA: TGTGCCAGCAGCTTAGGAGTTATTGCGGATGAAAAACTGTTTTTT

J: TRBJ1-5
size: NA
D: TRBD1
V: TRBV19
CDR3: CASKNQGAQGNQPQHF
DNA: TGTGCCAGTAAGAATCAGGGGGCTCAAGGCAATCAGCCCCAGCATTTT

J: TRBJ1-1
size: NA
D: TRBD1
V: TRBV3-1/TRBV3-2
CDR3: CASSQDLGQVMNTEAFF
DNA: TGTGCCAGCAGCCAAGATCTGGGACAGGTTATGAACACTGAAGCTTTCTTT

J: TRBJ2-3
size: NA
D: TRBD2
V: TRBV25-1
CDR3: CASSEFIAGGTDTQYF
DNA: TGTGCCAGCAGTGAATTTATTGCGGGGGGCACAGATACGCAGTATTTT

J: TRBJ2-7
size: once
D: NA
V: TRBV10-2
CDR3: CASSEGQSYEQYF
DNA: TGCGCCAGCAGTGAGGGGCAGAGCTACGAGCAGTACTTC

J: TRBJ2-2
size: NA
D: NA
V: TRBV3-1/TRBV3-2
CDR3: CASSRLVLGAGELFF
DNA: TGTGCCAGCAGCCGCCTTGTGCTAGGTGCCGGGGAGCTGTTTTTT

J: TRBJ1-1
size: NA
D: NA
V: TRBV18
CDR3: CASSEAGGLNTEAFF
DNA: TGTGCCAGCTCAGAGGCTGGGGGGTTGAACACTGAAGCTTTCTTT

J: TRBJ1-4
size: NA
D: NA
V: TRBV3-1/TRBV3-2
CDR3: CASSQAPSGQFVKLFF
DNA: TGTGCCAGCAGCCAAGCCCCCTCCGGACAGTTTGTAAAACTGTTTTTT

J: TRBJ2-1
size: NA
D: NA
V: TRBV5-1
CDR3: CASSLGGGISYNEQFF
DNA: TGCGCCAGCAGCTTGGGTGGGGGGATCTCCTACAATGAGCAGTTCTTC

J: TRBJ1-1
size: NA
D: TRBD1
V: TRBV6-2/TRBV6-3
CDR3: CASSLEGQGEMNTEAFF
DNA: TGTGCCAGCAGCCTCGAGGGACAGGGTGAGATGAACACTGAAGCTTTCTTT

J: TRBJ1-3
size: NA
D: NA
V: TRBV6-1
CDR3: CASSELGNTIYF
DNA: TGTGCCAGCAGTGAACTTGGAAACACCATATATTTT

J: TRBJ1-2
size: NA
D: TRBD1
V: TRBV10-3
CDR3: CAISEPDRAYGYTF
DNA: TGTGCCATCAGTGAGCCCGACAGGGCCTATGGCTACACCTTC

J: TRBJ1-4
size: NA
D: NA
V: TRBV7-2
CDR3: CASSLGGREVFF
DNA: TGTGCCAGCAGCTTAGGCGGGAGGGAGGTGTTTTTT